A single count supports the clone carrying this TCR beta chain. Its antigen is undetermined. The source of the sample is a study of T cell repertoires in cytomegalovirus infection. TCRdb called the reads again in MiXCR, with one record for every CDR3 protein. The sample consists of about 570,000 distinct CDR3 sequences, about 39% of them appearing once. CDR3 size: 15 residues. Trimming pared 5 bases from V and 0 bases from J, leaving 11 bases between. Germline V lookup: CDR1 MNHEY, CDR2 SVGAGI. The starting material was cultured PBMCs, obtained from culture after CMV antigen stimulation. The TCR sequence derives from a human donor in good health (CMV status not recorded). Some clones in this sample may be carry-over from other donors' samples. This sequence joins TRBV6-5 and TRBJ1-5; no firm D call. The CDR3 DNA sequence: TGTGCCAGCAGTACTACTTATGTTAGCAATCAGCCCCAGCATTTT. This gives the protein CASSTTYVSNQPQHF.